Listed below are T cell receptor beta chains from one sample, sequenced in a study of STAT5B mutations in CD4+ large granular lymphocyte leukemia. Only in-frame clones appear in the TCRdb table, and some are missing; sequencing was by immunoSEQ multiplex PCR. The profile covers about 29,000 clones, with approximately 84% appearing a single time and around 1% taken by the ten largest. The sequenced sample was CD4+ T cells from blood buffy coats. The receptors stem from a human donor in good health. Both conserved end residues are trimmed from each CDR3. Fields, in order: clone size, J gene, V gene, CDR3 protein. Clone size is stated in some rows and not others, as once, few, many or a class when expanded.

.	TRBJ1-1	TRBV18	ASSPQGSWTEAF
.	TRBJ2-2	TRBV6-5	ASSYMDLTGELF
.	TRBJ2-2	TRBV19	ATDGGGGTGELF
once	TRBJ1-5	TRBV2	ASSGVGGPGNQPQH
once	TRBJ1-1	TRBV5-1	ASSPGQGPMGTEAF
.	TRBJ2-1	TRBV19	ASSIDGSSYNEQF
.	TRBJ2-7	TRBV18	ASSRQYEQY
.	TRBJ2-2	TRBV29-1	SVERQGGTGELF
.	TRBJ2-5	TRBV11-3	ASSPGQGAKETQY
.	TRBJ2-2	TRBV5-8	ASSPITGELF
.	TRBJ2-7	TRBV6-5	ARPSEREQY
.	TRBJ1-6	TRBV7-8	ASSLGVRDNSPLH
.	TRBJ1-4	TRBV29-1	SVDQGEKLF
.	TRBJ1-6	TRBV30	AWSKDRGNSPLH
.	TRBJ2-7	TRBV29-1	SVERRVLAGETYEQY
.	TRBJ1-2	TRBV29-1	SDRGGAQGYT
once	TRBJ1-4	TRBV2	ASSVLGIANEKLF
.	TRBJ2-3	TRBV7-3	ASSFKGGAGDTQY
.	TRBJ2-5	TRBV11-2	ASSRITSGGRETQY